A selection of T cell receptor beta chains follows, all from one sample in a study of cytomegalovirus exposure and HLA in healthy donors. Profiling relied on immunoSEQ multiplex PCR, and the TCRdb table lists in-frame clones only, not all of them. This table holds tens of thousands of clones, about 66% found once. Sequenced: PBMCs. All receptors derive from a man aged 55 to 70 in good health and CMV-seropositive. Both conserved end residues are part of each CDR3. The D gene is left open where the match is weak. Some rows have no size entry. The others give once, few or many, or a class for an expanded clone.

length,D,size,J,V,CDR3,DNA
15,TRBD1,.,TRBJ2-7,TRBV19,CASSNVRDSHYEQYF,TGTGCCAGTAGTAACGTCCGGGACAGTCACTACGAGCAGTACTTC
15,.,.,TRBJ2-5,TRBV5-8,CASDSLGSYQETQYF,TGTGCCAGCGACAGCCTGGGGTCGTACCAAGAGACCCAGTACTTC
13,TRBD1,.,TRBJ1-4,TRBV7-8,CASSLVQGMELFF,TGTGCCAGCAGCTTAGTACAGGGGATGGAACTGTTTTTT
16,TRBD1,.,TRBJ1-1,TRBV7-2,CASSLGGTGKDTEAFF,TGTGCCAGCAGCTTAGGGGGGACAGGGAAGGACACTGAAGCTTTCTTT
18,TRBD1,once,TRBJ1-5,TRBV19,CASSYGRGQGIDNQPQHF,TGTGCCAGTAGTTATGGAAGGGGACAGGGTATAGACAATCAGCCCCAGCATTTT
16,.,few,TRBJ1-5,TRBV4-1,CASSQDRGTPWQPQHF,TGCGCCAGCAGCCAAGATAGGGGGACACCCTGGCAGCCCCAGCATTTT
16,TRBD1,few,TRBJ1-4,TRBV7-2,CASSPTGVATNEKLFF,TGTGCCAGCAGCCCTACAGGGGTTGCAACTAATGAAAAACTGTTTTTT
16,.,.,TRBJ2-6,TRBV2,CASSEARSGGANVLTF,TGTGCCAGCAGTGAAGCCCGCTCGGGAGGGGCCAACGTCCTGACTTTC
15,.,.,TRBJ2-2,TRBV6-5,CASTLITANTGELFF,TGTGCCAGCACTCTGATTACTGCGAACACCGGGGAGCTGTTTTTT
13,.,.,TRBJ1-2,TRBV11-2,CASSPPGNYGYTF,TGTGCCAGCAGCCCCCCCGGTAACTATGGCTACACCTTC
14,.,.,TRBJ1-2,TRBV18,CASSPPSRDYGYTF,TGTGCCAGCTCACCACCCTCCAGGGATTATGGCTACACCTTC
18,TRBD2,.,TRBJ2-5,TRBV27,CASSSQGTSGGLYKTQYF,TGTGCCAGCAGTTCCCAAGGGACTAGCGGGGGGTTATATAAGACCCAGTACTTC
13,.,few,TRBJ1-4,TRBV11-2,CASSAGWDEKLFF,TGTGCCAGCAGCGCGGGGTGGGACGAAAAACTGTTTTTT
15,.,once,TRBJ2-6,TRBV6-6,CASSYDSPGANVLTF,TGTGCCAGCAGTTACGATAGCCCTGGGGCCAACGTCCTGACTTTC
15,TRBD1,few,TRBJ2-7,TRBV10-2,CASQHRTGAFYEQYF,TGCGCCAGTCAACACAGGACAGGCGCTTTCTACGAGCAGTACTTC
13,TRBD1,few,TRBJ2-7,TRBV6-5,CASRPGTDYEQYF,TGTGCCAGCAGGCCCGGGACAGACTACGAGCAGTACTTC
14,TRBD1,few,TRBJ2-1,TRBV2,CASNYGTGYNEQFF,TGTGCCAGCAACTACGGGACAGGGTACAATGAGCAGTTCTTC
13,.,.,TRBJ1-5,TRBV6-6,CASSQGFNQPQHF,TGTGCCAGCAGCCAGGGATTCAATCAGCCCCAGCATTTT
14,.,.,TRBJ1-5,TRBV27,CASSFYQGEVPQHF,TGTGCCAGCAGTTTTTACCAGGGTGAAGTGCCCCAGCATTTT
13,.,.,TRBJ2-3,TRBV5-4,CASSSPEGITQYF,TGTGCCAGCAGCTCGCCGGAGGGGATTACGCAGTATTTT
13,.,.,TRBJ1-1,TRBV25-1,CASRLTWNTEAFF,TGTGCCAGCAGACTGACATGGAACACTGAAGCTTTCTTT
15,.,once,TRBJ2-7,TRBV4-3,CASSQDAGNSYEQYF,TGCGCCAGCAGCCAAGATGCAGGAAACTCCTACGAGCAGTACTTC
15,TRBD1,.,TRBJ2-7,TRBV6-1,CASSPSGTGGGEQYF,TGTGCCAGCAGTCCCTCCGGGACAGGGGGCGGCGAGCAGTACTTC
13,.,.,TRBJ1-2,TRBV6-6,CAAAGTDIYGYTF,TGTGCCGCAGCGGGGACGGACATCTATGGCTACACCTTC
21,TRBD2,.,TRBJ2-5,TRBV19,CASSIVGTAITGLAGQETQYF,TGTGCCAGTAGTATAGTAGGGACAGCTATTACCGGACTAGCGGGGCAAGAGACCCAGTACTTC
12,.,.,TRBJ2-7,TRBV5-6,CASSFLLYEQYF,TGTGCCAGCAGCTTCCTCCTCTACGAGCAGTACTTC
12,.,.,TRBJ1-4,TRBV11-2,CASSTNNEKLFF,TGTGCCAGCAGTACAAATAATGAAAAACTGTTTTTT
14,.,.,TRBJ2-5,TRBV4-3,CASGSVGAQETQYF,TGCGCCAGCGGTTCGGTGGGGGCTCAAGAGACCCAGTACTTC
15,.,.,TRBJ2-7,TRBV5-1,CASSLLAGSSYEQYF,TGCGCCAGCAGCTTGCTCGCGGGCTCCTCCTACGAGCAGTACTTC
16,TRBD1,.,TRBJ1-1,TRBV4-2,CASSQVPDRANTEAFF,TGTGCCAGCAGCCAAGTTCCCGACAGGGCGAACACTGAAGCTTTCTTT
15,.,.,TRBJ2-5,TRBV7-2,CASSLVGRVRETQYF,TGTGCCAGCAGCTTAGTTGGCAGGGTGAGGGAGACCCAGTACTTC
10,.,.,TRBJ2-5,TRBV29-1,CSVDERAQYF,TGCAGCGTTGATGAACGAGCTCAGTACTTC
12,TRBD1,.,TRBJ2-7,TRBV5-4,CASSDTGGEQYF,TGTGCCAGCAGCGATACAGGGGGCGAGCAGTACTTC
14,.,few,TRBJ1-1,TRBV2,CASSEEGGPAEAFF,TGTGCCAGCAGTGAAGAGGGGGGGCCGGCTGAAGCTTTCTTT
18,.,.,TRBJ2-7,TRBV4-3,CASSQGSIPGHLNYEQYF,TGCGCCAGCAGCCAAGGATCTATACCGGGACACCTCAACTACGAGCAGTACTTC
16,TRBD2,.,TRBJ2-3,TRBV7-3,CASSSGTSGLRDTQYF,TGTGCCAGCAGCTCAGGGACTAGCGGGCTCAGGGATACGCAGTATTTT
18,.,.,TRBJ1-5,TRBV5-5,CASSLHGGVSHNNQPQHF,TGTGCCAGCAGCTTGCACGGGGGGGTCTCGCATAACAATCAGCCCCAGCATTTT
13,.,.,TRBJ1-2,TRBV5-1,CASSLSRDYGYTF,TGCGCCAGCAGCTTGTCCCGGGACTATGGCTACACCTTC
14,.,.,TRBJ1-1,TRBV9,CASSPAGLGTEAFF,TGTGCCAGCAGCCCCGCGGGGCTCGGAACTGAAGCTTTCTTT
14,.,.,TRBJ1-1,TRBV5-5,CASSLAFRIEEAFF,TGTGCCAGCAGCTTGGCCTTCAGGATAGAAGAAGCTTTCTTT
16,.,.,TRBJ2-2,TRBV7-9,CASSLSRSANTGELFF,TGTGCCAGCAGCTTAAGTCGTAGCGCGAACACCGGGGAGCTGTTTTTT
13,TRBD1,.,TRBJ1-6,TRBV2,CARRDSNNSPLHF,TGTGCCAGAAGGGACAGCAATAATTCACCCCTCCACTTT
13,.,.,TRBJ1-4,TRBV6-5,CASGRATNEKLFF,TGTGCCAGCGGCAGGGCAACTAATGAAAAACTGTTTTTT
13,.,.,TRBJ2-1,TRBV19,CASSIDRGNEQFF,TGTGCCAGTAGTATAGATCGGGGCAATGAGCAGTTCTTC
15,TRBD1,.,TRBJ1-1,TRBV27,CASSPRQGRNTEAFF,TGTGCCAGCAGTCCCCGACAGGGACGAAACACTGAAGCTTTCTTT
17,.,.,TRBJ2-5,TRBV7-9,CASSSDEGGPYQETQYF,TGTGCCAGCAGCAGTGACGAGGGCGGGCCTTACCAAGAGACCCAGTACTTC
14,TRBD2,few,TRBJ2-7,TRBV10-1,CASSGREGQYEQYF,TGCGCCAGCTCCGGACGGGAGGGCCAGTACGAGCAGTACTTC
12,.,.,TRBJ2-7,TRBV28,CASSSLGGEQYF,TGTGCCAGCAGTTCCCTCGGGGGAGAGCAGTACTTC
14,.,.,TRBJ1-6,TRBV5-5,CASSPTGLDSPLHF,TGTGCCAGCAGCCCTACAGGGTTAGACTCACCCCTCCACTTT
14,TRBD1,.,TRBJ1-1,TRBV7-2,CASSFGTANTEAFF,TGTGCCAGCAGCTTTGGGACAGCAAACACTGAAGCTTTCTTT
15,TRBD2,few,TRBJ2-3,TRBV27,CASSSAGGITDTQYF,TGTGCCAGCAGTTCCGCGGGAGGGATCACAGATACGCAGTATTTT
16,.,.,TRBJ1-2,TRBV7-9,CASSLDGQRANYGYTF,TGTGCCAGCAGCTTAGACGGACAGCGAGCTAACTATGGCTACACCTTC
11,.,few,TRBJ2-3,TRBV25-1,CASSDSYTQYF,TGTGCCAGCAGTGACAGTTATACGCAGTATTTT
12,.,.,TRBJ2-7,TRBV7-9,CASSWTLGEQYF,TGTGCCAGCAGCTGGACTCTCGGCGAGCAGTACTTC
14,.,few,TRBJ1-3,TRBV5-6,CASSGKRGGNTIYF,TGTGCCAGCAGCGGGAAGCGGGGTGGAAACACCATATATTTT